Presented here are 12 T cell receptor beta chains from one specimen sequenced in a study of cytomegalovirus exposure and HLA in healthy donors. The assay was immunoSEQ multiplex PCR, and TCRdb's table has in-frame clones only and misses some. This sample has over 250,000 clones, with around 85% found just once. Input material: PBMCs. The origin of the receptors is a young woman in good health and CMV-seronegative.

The genes are TRBV5-4 and TRBJ1-1; no reliable D call. The CDR3 is 13 amino acids. Trimming stripped 4 bases from V and 4 bases from J, with 11 bases between. The germline V gene encodes CDR1 SGHNT and CDR2 YYREEE (reference sequence). The CDR3 loop reads CASSPGRSTEAFF. In DNA, the CDR3 is TGTGCCAGCAGCCCGGGGAGGTCCACTGAAGCTTTCTTT.

The V gene is TRBV5-8, the J gene TRBJ1-5; tentatively, D is TRBD1 (6 bases). Germline V lookup: CDR1 SGHTS, CDR2 YDEGEE. The V and J ends lost 7 bases and 5 bases respectively, with 19 bases between them. The CDR3 has 15 residues. CDR3 coding DNA: TGTGCCAGCGAGCTTGTCGGGGGGCCGGATCAGCCCCAGCATTTT. As protein: CASELVGGPDQPQHF. Supplemented by reference TRBV5-8 and TRBJ1-5, the full variable domain reads EAGVTQSPTHLIKTRGQQATLRCSPISGHTSVYWYQQALGLGLQFLLWYDEGEERNRGNFPPRFSGRQFPNYSSELNVNALELEDSALYLCASELVGGPDQPQHFGDGTRLSIL.

This clone was counted only a few times. J is TRBJ1-5 and V is TRBV5-7; D is undetermined. TRBV5-7 is sorted into the ORF group, with uncertain function. Trimming took 1 base from V and 4 from J, leaving 6 bases between them. This CDR3 comprises 13 residues. This CDR3 reads CASSLIENQPQHF. The CDR3 DNA sequence: TGTGCCAGCAGCTTGATAGAGAATCAGCCCCAGCATTTT.

The sample holds one count of this clone. The CDR3 region is CASSLSTGIYEQYF. CDR3 DNA: TGTGCCAGCAGCTTATCTACAGGGATCTACGAGCAGTACTTC. This chain uses TRBV5-4 with TRBJ2-7, with a weak D call TRBD1 (6 bases). Trimming left V 2 bases short and J 3 bases short, with 12 bases between. Germline V gene lookup returns CDR1 SGHNT and CDR2 YYREEE (reference sequence). The CDR3 totals 14 residues.

The J gene is TRBJ2-4, the V gene TRBV5-1; D gene unclear. Trimming left V 4 bases short and J 2 bases short, with 16 bases between. The V gene's germline CDR1 is SGHRS and CDR2 YFSETQ. CDR3 length: 16 amino acids. CDR3 sequence reads: CASSVGVSSPKNIQYF. The DNA for the CDR3 is TGCGCCAGCAGCGTAGGAGTGAGTTCCCCCAAAAACATTCAGTACTTC. Complete variable domain (other parts from reference TRBV5-1 and TRBJ2-4): KAGVTQTPRYLIKTRGQQVTLSCSPISGHRSVSWYQQTPGQGLQFLFEYFSETQRNKGNFPGRFSGRQFSNSRSEMNVSTLELGDSALYLCASSVGVSSPKNIQYFGAGTRLSVL.

The chain joins TRBV27 to TRBJ1-2; 7 bases are a match to TRBD1. The CDR3 is made up of 15 amino acids. J lost 3 bases, V lost 4 bases, and 8 bases had no gene match. Germline V CDR1 and CDR2: MNHEY, SMNVEV (reference sequence). The DNA for the CDR3 is TGTGCCAGCAGTTCCATCAGGGGGAACGACTATGGCTACACCTTC. Translated: CASSSIRGNDYGYTF.

The rearrangement uses TRBV4-3 and TRBJ2-2, with D uncertain. This CDR3 has 15 amino acids. V shed 0 bases and J shed 0 bases, with 5 bases lying between them. Germline CDR1 is LGHNA and CDR2 is YSLEER. DNA for the CDR3: TGCGCCAGCAGCCAAGATTTCACGAACACCGGGGAGCTGTTTTTT. This sequence encodes CASSQDFTNTGELFF.

The chain is built from TRBV6-6 and TRBJ2-1, with a possible D match to TRBD2 (6 bases). This CDR3 has 16 residues. Trimming took 4 bases from V and 5 from J, leaving 18 bases between them. The germline V gene has CDR1 MNHNY and CDR2 SVGAGI (reference sequence). DNA for the CDR3: TGTGCCAGCAGTTCCGCCCTGGGGGGAAAGGACAATGAGCAGTTCTTC. Encoded protein: CASSSALGGKDNEQFF.

V is TRBV7-3 and J is TRBJ2-1; 9 nucleotides line up with TRBD2. Germline loops: CDR1 SGHTA, CDR2 FQGTGA. The junction had 6 bases not matched to a gene; V was cut back by 2 bases and J by 4 bases. The CDR3 length is 16 residues. CDR3 loop: CASSLATSGPYNEQFF. Written as DNA, the CDR3 is TGTGCCAGCAGCTTAGCCACTAGCGGGCCTTACAATGAGCAGTTCTTC.

This sequence joins TRBV18 and TRBJ1-5; tentatively, D is TRBD1 (5 bases). The V end was cut by 0 bases, the J end by 0 bases, with 15 bases between. The CDR3 runs to 18 residues. CDR1 KGHSH and CDR2 LQKENI come from the germline V gene. CDR3 sequence (DNA): TGTGCCAGCTCACCACCGGGGGGAGACTCATATAGCAATCAGCCCCAGCATTTT. Residues: CASSPPGGDSYSNQPQHF.

The chain joins TRBV4-3 to TRBJ2-2; tentative D call: TRBD1 (5 bases). CDR1 LGHNA and CDR2 YSLEER come from the germline V gene. The CDR3 is made up of 15 amino acids. Trimming shortened V by 3 bases and J by 0 bases, and 8 bases separated the two germline ends. The CDR3 sequence is CASSQGRANTGELFF. DNA for the CDR3: TGCGCCAGCAGCCAGGGCAGGGCGAACACCGGGGAGCTGTTTTTT.

J is TRBJ2-1 and V is TRBV5-1; D is ambiguous. CDR1 and CDR2 (germline): SGHRS, YFSETQ. The CDR3 spans 13 residues. V lost 4 bases and J 5 bases, leaving 10 bases between the germline ends. CDR3 region: CASSPQTHNEQFF. CDR3 in DNA: TGCGCCAGCAGCCCGCAAACTCACAATGAGCAGTTCTTC.